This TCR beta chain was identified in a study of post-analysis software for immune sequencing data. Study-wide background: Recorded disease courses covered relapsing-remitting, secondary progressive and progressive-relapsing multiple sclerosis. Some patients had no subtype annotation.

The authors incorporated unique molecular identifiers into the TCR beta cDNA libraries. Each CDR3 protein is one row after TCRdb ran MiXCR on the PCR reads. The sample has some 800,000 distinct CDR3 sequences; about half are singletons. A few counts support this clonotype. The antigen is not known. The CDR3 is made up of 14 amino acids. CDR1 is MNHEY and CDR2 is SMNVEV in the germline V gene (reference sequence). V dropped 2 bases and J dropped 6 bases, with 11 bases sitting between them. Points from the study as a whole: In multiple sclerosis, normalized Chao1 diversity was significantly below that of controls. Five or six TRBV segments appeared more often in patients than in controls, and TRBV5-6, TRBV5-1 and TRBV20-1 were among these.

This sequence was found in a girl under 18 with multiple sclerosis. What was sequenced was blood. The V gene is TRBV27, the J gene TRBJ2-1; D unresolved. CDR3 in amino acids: CASSLRRDGNEQFF. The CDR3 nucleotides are TGTGCCAGCAGTTTAAGGCGAGATGGCAATGAGCAGTTCTTC.